The present T cell receptor beta chain was sequenced within a study of blood T cell repertoires in COVID-19. Study-level information: Spain, Italy and the United States supplied samples that represented acute and convalescent COVID-19.

This clone was observed a single time. This CDR3 spans 15 amino acids. Germline CDR1 is LGHDT and CDR2 is YNNKEL (reference sequence). V dropped 1 base and J dropped 8 bases, with 14 bases sitting between them. Data came from immunoSEQ multiplex PCR; TCRdb stores just in-frame clones and leaves some out. The data show nearly 110,000 clones, over 60% seen once. Sequenced: peripheral blood. J is TRBJ1-4 and V is TRBV3-1 (or the pseudogene TRBV3-2); D possibly corresponds to TRBD1 (6 bases). This TCR came from a man between 65 and 85 years old with acute or convalescent COVID-19. This CDR3 is CASSQGLRTVEKLFF. CDR3 in DNA: TGTGCCAGCAGCCAAGGTCTACGGACAGTCGAAAAACTGTTTTTT.